The T cell receptor (beta chain) described here comes from a study of blood T cell repertoires in COVID-19 (dated by TCRdb to the early 2020s). Turning to the overall study: Samples covering the acute and convalescent phases of COVID-19 were provided by collaborators in the United States, Italy and Spain. Sample metadata almost always included a de-identified subject ID, COVID-19 status, age in years and sex. Where HLA class I and class II types were available, the types were taken from metadata supplied by the sample provider, not from assay-based typing. Samples were obtained from the ongoing ImmuneRACE study (first 160 participants) and from 1,200 or so subjects provided by 6 global collaborators. The material from the prospective study consisted of cDNA or gDNA derived from T cells, B-cell-depleted T cells, or PBMCs. The dataset comprised deeply sampled blood TCRbeta repertoires from subjects exposed to, actively infected with, or recovered from COVID-19. The repertoires were released in a freely available public database intended as a resource for research on the immune response to SARS-CoV-2. General findings and caveats noted by the study authors: The amount of clinical and demographic metadata varied by source and participant and was provided uncurated.

From its cysteine to its phenylalanine, the CDR3 spans 13 amino acids. Only the CDR3 region is kept as DNA, spanning 39 bases read in frame from base 1. For CDR1 and CDR2, the germline V gene (reference sequence) lists GTSNPN and SVGIG. Trimming removed 2 bases from V and 10 bases from J; the gene matches leave 7 bases unexplained. TCRbeta CDR3 regions were amplified from genomic DNA using the immunoSEQ Assay, a bias-controlled multiplex PCR. On the study's bioinformatics: Within the assay, amplification of reference gene primers was used to estimate how many nucleated cells each sample contained. To quantify the absolute abundance of each unique TCRbeta CDR3 rearrangement, sequence reads were collapsed and filtered. Productive Simpson clonality was computed per sample as the square root of Simpson's diversity index over productive rearrangements. TCRdb obtained this table from immuneACCESS and retained in-frame rearrangements with V and J assigned. These tables miss some clones; where compared with another copy, unresolved V genes account for less than half of the shortfall, and the remainder is unexplained. V, J and clone size reflect that table, while D and trimming were determined from the DNA. The sample records over 250,000 clones, roughly nine tenths of which are singletons. The top ten hold about 2% of the sample.

This clone was detected only a few times. Its cognate antigen has yet to be identified. Per-base qualities were not stored, and no clone one base away is much larger. At one collaborating source in Seattle, patients were enrolled during active infection and were followed longitudinally through the course of disease. Collaborating institutions collected whole blood in K2EDTA tubes following their own protocols. For TCRbeta analysis, collaborator samples were shipped as frozen whole blood, as isolated PBMCs, or as DNA extracted from either sample type. This receptor was obtained from a woman aged 25 to 45 with COVID-19, enrolled during active disease. The chain is assembled from TRBV30 and TRBJ2-1, with 8 bases in between that match TRBD2. The sample was peripheral blood. The CDR3 reads as follows: CAWSFSGKGEQFF. The DNA sequence reads TGTGCCTGGAGTTTTAGCGGGAAGGGGGAGCAGTTCTTC.